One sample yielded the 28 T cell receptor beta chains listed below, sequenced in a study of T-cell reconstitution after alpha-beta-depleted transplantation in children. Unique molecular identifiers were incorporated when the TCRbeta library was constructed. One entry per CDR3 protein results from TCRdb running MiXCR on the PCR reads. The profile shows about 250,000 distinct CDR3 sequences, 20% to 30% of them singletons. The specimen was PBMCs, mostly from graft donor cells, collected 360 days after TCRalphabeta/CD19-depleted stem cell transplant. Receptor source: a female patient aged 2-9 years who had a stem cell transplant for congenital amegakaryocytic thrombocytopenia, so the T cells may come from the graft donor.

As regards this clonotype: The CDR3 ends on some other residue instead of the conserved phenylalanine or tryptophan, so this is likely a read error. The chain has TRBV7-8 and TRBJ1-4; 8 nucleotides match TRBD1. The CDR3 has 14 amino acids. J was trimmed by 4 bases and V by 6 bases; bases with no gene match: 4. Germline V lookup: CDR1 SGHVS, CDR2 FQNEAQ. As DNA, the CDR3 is TGTGCCAGCAGTTTGGACAGGGTTAATGAAAAACTGTTTATT. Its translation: CASSLDRVNEKLFI.

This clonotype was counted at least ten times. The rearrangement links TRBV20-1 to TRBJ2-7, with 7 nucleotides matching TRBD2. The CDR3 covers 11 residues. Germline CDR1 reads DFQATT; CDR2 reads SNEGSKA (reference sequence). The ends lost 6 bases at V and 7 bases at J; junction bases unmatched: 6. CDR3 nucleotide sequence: TGCAGTGCAGCGGGACCGAGGGAGCAGTACTTC. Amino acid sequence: CSAAGPREQYF.

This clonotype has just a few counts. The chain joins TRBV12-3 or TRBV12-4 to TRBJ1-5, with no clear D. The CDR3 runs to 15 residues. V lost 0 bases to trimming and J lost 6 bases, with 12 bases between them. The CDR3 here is CASSLARKGFQPQHF. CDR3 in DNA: TGTGCCAGCAGTTTAGCGCGGAAGGGTTTTCAGCCCCAGCATTTT.

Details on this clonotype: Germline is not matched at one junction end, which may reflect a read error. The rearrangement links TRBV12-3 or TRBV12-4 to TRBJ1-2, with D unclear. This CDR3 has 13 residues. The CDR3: CASSFLGSYGYIF. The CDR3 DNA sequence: TGTGCCAGCAGTTTTCTTGGCAGCTATGGCTACATCTTC.

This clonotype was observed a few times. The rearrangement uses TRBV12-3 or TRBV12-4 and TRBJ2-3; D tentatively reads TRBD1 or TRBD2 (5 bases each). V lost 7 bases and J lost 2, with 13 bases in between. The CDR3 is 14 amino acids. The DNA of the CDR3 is TGTGCCAGCACCCCTCCGGGGACCACAGATACGCAGTATTTT. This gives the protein CASTPPGTTDTQYF.

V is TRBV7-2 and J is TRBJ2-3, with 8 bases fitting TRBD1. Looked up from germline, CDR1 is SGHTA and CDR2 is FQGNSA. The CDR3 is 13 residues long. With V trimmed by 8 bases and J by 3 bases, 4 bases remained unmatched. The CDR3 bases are TGTGCCAGCGGTGACAGGGGTACAGATACGCAGTATTTT. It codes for CASGDRGTDTQYF. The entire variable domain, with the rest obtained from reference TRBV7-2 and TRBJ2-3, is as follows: GAGVSQSPSNKVTEKGKDVELRCDPISGHTALYWYRQSLGQGLEFLIYFQGNSAPDKSGLPSDRFSAERTGGSVSTLTIQRTQQEDSAVYLCASGDRGTDTQYFGPGTRLTVL.

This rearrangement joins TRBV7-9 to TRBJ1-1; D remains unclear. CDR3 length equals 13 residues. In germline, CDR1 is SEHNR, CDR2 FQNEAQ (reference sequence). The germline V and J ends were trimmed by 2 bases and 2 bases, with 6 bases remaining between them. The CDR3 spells CASSLLPNTEAFF. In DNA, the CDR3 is TGTGCCAGCAGCTTACTGCCAAACACTGAAGCTTTCTTT.

The CDR3 DNA sequence: TGCAGCGTGGGCGGACAGGGAGCAGATACGCAGTATTTT. It specifies CSVGGQGADTQYF. The chain links TRBV29-1 to TRBJ2-3; 8 nucleotides align to TRBD1. The V and J ends lost 6 bases and 4 bases, in that order; junction bases with no gene match: 6. The CDR3 length is 13 residues. Germline V gene sequence: CDR1 SQVTM, CDR2 ANQGSEA.

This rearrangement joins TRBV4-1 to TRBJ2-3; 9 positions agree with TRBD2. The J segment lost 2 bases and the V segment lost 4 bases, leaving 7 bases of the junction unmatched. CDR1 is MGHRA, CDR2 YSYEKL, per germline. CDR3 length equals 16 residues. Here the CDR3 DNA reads TGCGCCAGCAGCCGGCTTCTAGCGGGGATCACAGATACGCAGTATTTT. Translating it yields CASSRLLAGITDTQYF.

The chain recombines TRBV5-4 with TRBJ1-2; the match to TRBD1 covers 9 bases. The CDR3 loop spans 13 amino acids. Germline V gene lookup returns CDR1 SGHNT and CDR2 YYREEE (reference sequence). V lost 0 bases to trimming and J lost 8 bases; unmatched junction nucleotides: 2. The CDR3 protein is CASSLGTGVGYTF. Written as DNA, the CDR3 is TGTGCCAGCAGCTTGGGGACAGGGGTAGGCTACACCTTC. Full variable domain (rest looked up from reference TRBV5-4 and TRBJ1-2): ETGVTQSPTHLIKTRGQQVTLRCSSQSGHNTVSWYQQALGQGPQFIFQYYREEENGRGNFPPRFSGLQFPNYSSELNVNALELDDSALYLCASSLGTGVGYTFGSGTRLTVV.

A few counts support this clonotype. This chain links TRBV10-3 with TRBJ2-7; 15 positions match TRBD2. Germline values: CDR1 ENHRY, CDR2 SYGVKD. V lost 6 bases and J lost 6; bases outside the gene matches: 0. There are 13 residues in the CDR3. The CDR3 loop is CAIRGLAGGEQYF. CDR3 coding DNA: TGTGCCATCAGGGGACTAGCGGGAGGCGAGCAGTACTTC.

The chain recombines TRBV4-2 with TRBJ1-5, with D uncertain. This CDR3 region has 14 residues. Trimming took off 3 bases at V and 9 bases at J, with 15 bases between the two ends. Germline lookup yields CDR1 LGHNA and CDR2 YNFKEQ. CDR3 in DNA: TGTGCCAGCAGCCACAAGGCTTGGACTCCGCCCCAGCATTTT. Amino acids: CASSHKAWTPPQHF.

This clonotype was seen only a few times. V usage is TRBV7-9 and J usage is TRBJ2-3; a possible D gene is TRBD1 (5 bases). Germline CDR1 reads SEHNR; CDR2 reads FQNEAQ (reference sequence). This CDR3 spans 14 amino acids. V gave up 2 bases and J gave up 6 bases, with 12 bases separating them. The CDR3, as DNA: TGTGCCAGCAGCTTATCACAGGCTTCGGATACGCAGTATTTT. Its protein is CASSLSQASDTQYF.

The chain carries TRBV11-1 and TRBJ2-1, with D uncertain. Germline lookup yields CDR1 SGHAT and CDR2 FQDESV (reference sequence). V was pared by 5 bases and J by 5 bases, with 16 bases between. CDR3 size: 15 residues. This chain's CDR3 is CASSPLPPWNNEQFF. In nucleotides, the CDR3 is TGTGCCAGCAGCCCACTCCCTCCATGGAACAATGAGCAGTTCTTC.

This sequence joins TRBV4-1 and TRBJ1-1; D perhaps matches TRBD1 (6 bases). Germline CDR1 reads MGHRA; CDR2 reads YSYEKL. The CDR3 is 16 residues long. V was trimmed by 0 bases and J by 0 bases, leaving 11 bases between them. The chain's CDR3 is CASSQDRTAMNTEAFF. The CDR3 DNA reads TGCGCCAGCAGCCAAGACAGGACAGCAATGAACACTGAAGCTTTCTTT.

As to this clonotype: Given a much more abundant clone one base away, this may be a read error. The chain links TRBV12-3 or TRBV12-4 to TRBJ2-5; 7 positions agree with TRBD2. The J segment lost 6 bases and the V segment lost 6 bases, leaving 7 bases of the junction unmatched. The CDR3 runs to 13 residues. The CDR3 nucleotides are TGTGCCAGCAGCTTCGGACTAGGTCAGACCCAGTACTTC. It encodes CASSFGLGQTQYF.

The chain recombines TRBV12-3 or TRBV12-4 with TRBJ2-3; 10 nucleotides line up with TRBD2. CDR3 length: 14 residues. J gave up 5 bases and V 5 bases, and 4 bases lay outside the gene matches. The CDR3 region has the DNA TGTGCCAGCAGTGGGCTAGCGGGAGAAGATACGCAGTATTTT. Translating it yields CASSGLAGEDTQYF.

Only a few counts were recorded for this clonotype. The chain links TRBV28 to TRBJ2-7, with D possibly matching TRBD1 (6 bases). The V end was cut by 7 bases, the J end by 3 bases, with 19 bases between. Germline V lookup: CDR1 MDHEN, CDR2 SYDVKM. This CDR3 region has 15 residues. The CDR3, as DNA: TGTGCCAGCACCCTCCCCGGCAGGGGTAACTACGAGCAGTACTTC. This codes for CASTLPGRGNYEQYF.

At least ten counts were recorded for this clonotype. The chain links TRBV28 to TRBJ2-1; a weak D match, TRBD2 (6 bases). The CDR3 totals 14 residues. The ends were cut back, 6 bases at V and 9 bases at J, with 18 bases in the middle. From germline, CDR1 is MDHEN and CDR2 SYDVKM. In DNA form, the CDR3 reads TGTGCCAGCAGGGGGGGTGGTAGCGTACTTGAGCAGTTCTTC. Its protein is CASRGGGSVLEQFF.

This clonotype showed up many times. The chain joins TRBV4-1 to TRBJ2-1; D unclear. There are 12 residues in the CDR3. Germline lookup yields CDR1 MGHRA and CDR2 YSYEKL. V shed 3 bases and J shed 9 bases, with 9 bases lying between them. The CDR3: CASSHPSGEQFF. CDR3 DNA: TGCGCCAGCAGCCATCCGTCGGGTGAGCAGTTCTTC.

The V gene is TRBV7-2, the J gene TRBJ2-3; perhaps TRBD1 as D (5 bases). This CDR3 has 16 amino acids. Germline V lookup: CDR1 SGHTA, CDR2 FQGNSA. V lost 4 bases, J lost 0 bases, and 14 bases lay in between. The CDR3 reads CASSSQAMGSTDTQYF. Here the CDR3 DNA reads TGTGCCAGCAGCTCACAGGCTATGGGGAGCACAGATACGCAGTATTTT.

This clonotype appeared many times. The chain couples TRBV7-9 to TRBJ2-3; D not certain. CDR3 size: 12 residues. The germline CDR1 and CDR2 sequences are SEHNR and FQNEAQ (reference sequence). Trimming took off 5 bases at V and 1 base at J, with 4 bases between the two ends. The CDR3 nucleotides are TGTGCCAGCAGCCCTGGCACAGATACGCAGTATTTT. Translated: CASSPGTDTQYF.

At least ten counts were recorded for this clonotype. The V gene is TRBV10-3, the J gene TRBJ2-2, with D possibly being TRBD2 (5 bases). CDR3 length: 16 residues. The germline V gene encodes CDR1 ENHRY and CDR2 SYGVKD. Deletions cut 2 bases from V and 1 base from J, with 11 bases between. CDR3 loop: CAISEKGLENTGELFF. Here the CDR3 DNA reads TGTGCCATCAGTGAGAAAGGACTGGAGAACACCGGGGAGCTGTTTTTT.

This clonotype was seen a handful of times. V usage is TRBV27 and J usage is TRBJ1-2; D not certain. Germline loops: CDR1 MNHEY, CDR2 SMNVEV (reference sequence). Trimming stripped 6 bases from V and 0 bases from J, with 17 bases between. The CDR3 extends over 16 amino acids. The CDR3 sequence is CASSRQWVGTNYGYTF. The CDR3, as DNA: TGTGCCAGCAGCCGTCAATGGGTGGGAACTAACTATGGCTACACCTTC.

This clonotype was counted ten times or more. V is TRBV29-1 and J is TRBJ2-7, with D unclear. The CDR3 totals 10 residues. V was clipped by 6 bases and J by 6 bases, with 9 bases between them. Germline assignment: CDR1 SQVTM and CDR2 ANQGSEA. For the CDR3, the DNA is TGCAGCGTCCGAGCGCGCGAGCAGTACTTC. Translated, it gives CSVRAREQYF.

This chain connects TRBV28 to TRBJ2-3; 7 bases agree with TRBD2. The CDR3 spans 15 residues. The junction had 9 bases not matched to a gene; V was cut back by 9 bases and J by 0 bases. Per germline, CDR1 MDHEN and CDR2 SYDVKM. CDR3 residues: CASSSISGSTDTQYF. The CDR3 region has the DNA TGTGCCAGTTCCTCCATTAGCGGGAGCACAGATACGCAGTATTTT.

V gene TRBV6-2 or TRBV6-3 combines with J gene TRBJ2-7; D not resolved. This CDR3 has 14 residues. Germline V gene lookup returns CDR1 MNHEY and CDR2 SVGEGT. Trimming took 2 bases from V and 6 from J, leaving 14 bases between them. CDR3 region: CASSYRVMYFEQYF. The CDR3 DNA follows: TGTGCCAGCAGTTACCGAGTAATGTATTTCGAGCAGTACTTC.

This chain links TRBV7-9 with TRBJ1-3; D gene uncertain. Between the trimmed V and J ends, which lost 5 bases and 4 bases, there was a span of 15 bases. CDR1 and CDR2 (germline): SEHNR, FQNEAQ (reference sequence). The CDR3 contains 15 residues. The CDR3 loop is CASSPSTPSGNTIYF. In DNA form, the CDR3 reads TGTGCCAGCAGCCCGAGTACACCTTCGGGAAACACCATATATTTT. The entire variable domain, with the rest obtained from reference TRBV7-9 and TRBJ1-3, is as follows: DTGVSQNPRHKITKRGQNVTFRCDPISEHNRLYWYRQTLGQGPEFLTYFQNEAQLEKSRLLSDRFSAERPKGSFSTLEIQRTEQGDSAMYLCASSPSTPSGNTIYFGEGSWLTVV.